This T cell receptor (beta chain) stems from a study of T cell responses to AZD1222 COVID-19 vaccine. Study-wide results and limits: Sampling that yielded the repertoires occurred only after the peak T cell response. Spike-specific TCR breadth and depth grew following two AZD1222 doses. Among AZD1222 vaccinees, only five to seven were seropositive at baseline.

TCRdb's copy holds only in-frame clones and misses some; the assay was immunoSEQ multiplex PCR. The repertoire holds 130,000 to 150,000 clones, with around 90% as singletons. This CDR3 region has 13 residues. V was pared by 5 bases and J by 3 bases, with 10 bases between. CDR1 is MNHEY and CDR2 is SVGAGI in the germline V gene. About this clone: Antigen specificity is unknown.

This rearrangement joins TRBV6-5 to TRBJ2-5; D remains unclear. This material consisted of peripheral blood, taken on day 0 of AZD1222 vaccination. The source is an adult in good health. CDR3 bases: TGTGCCAGCAGTAACGATCCAGAAGAGACCCAGTACTTC. Amino acid sequence: CASSNDPEETQYF.